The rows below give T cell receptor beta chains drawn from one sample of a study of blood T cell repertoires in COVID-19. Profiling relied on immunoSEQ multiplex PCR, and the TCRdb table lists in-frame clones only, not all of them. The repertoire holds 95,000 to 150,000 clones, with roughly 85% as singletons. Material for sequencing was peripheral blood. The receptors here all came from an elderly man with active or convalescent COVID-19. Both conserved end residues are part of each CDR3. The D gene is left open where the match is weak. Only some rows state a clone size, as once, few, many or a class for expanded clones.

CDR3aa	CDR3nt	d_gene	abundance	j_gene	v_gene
CASSPPTGLAGELFF	TGTGCCAGCTCACCACCGACAGGCCTCGCCGGGGAGCTGTTTTTT	NA	NA	TRBJ2-2	TRBV18
CASSRNSGTIDNEQFF	TGCGCCAGCAGCCGGAATAGCGGTACAATCGACAATGAGCAGTTCTTC	NA	NA	TRBJ2-1	TRBV5-1
CASSPRDSLAKNIQYF	TGTGCCAGCAGCCCCCGGGACAGCTTAGCCAAAAACATTCAGTACTTC	TRBD1	NA	TRBJ2-4	TRBV7-9
CASSHDRVDEKLFF	TGCGCCAGCAGTCACGACAGGGTTGATGAAAAACTGTTTTTT	TRBD1	NA	TRBJ1-4	TRBV5-1
CASTKRFNYGYTF	TGTGCCAGCACAAAGCGATTTAACTATGGCTACACCTTC	NA	NA	TRBJ1-2	TRBV6-4
CASSEFWPYTIYF	TGCGCCAGCAGTGAGTTCTGGCCGTACACCATATATTTT	NA	NA	TRBJ1-3	TRBV10-1
CASSSQGNYGYTF	TGCGCCAGCAGCTCACAGGGAAACTATGGCTACACCTTC	NA	NA	TRBJ1-2	TRBV5-1
CSVSGNYGYTF	TGCAGCGTTTCAGGGAACTATGGCTACACCTTC	NA	NA	TRBJ1-2	TRBV29-1
CASSQLAGAGNEQFF	TGTGCCAGCAGCCAGCTAGCGGGAGCGGGGAATGAGCAGTTCTTC	TRBD2	once	TRBJ2-1	TRBV14
CASSPVGVANTEAFF	TGTGCCAGCAGCCCAGTAGGGGTTGCGAACACTGAAGCTTTCTTT	NA	once	TRBJ1-1	TRBV9
CASRGGASRFWTNTEAFF	TGTGCTTCGAGAGGGGGGGCAAGTAGGTTTTGGACGAACACTGAAGCTTTCTTT	NA	few	TRBJ1-1	TRBV30
CASSTWGSGLSTEAFF	TGTGCCAGCAGCACTTGGGGTTCAGGGTTGAGCACTGAAGCTTTCTTT	NA	NA	TRBJ1-1	TRBV5-4
CASSLTGGLDEQFF	TGTGCCAGCAGCTTGACGGGGGGTTTGGATGAGCAGTTCTTC	TRBD2	NA	TRBJ2-1	TRBV7-2
CASSIGQGGAGAFF	TGTGCCAGTAGTATAGGTCAGGGGGGCGCAGGAGCTTTCTTT	TRBD1	NA	TRBJ1-1	TRBV19